Included here is one T cell receptor (beta chain) sequence, with context. The sample is drawn from a study of blood T cell repertoires in COVID-19. The V gene's germline CDR1 is MNHEY and CDR2 SVGAGI. Unmatched junction bases numbered 9, after V lost 7 bases and J lost 4 bases. The CDR3 covers 14 residues. Authors' processing steps: Nucleated cell counts were estimated from reference gene primer amplification. The repertoire was sequenced with immunoSEQ multiplex PCR; TCRdb's copy has only in-frame clones and lacks some. That table is the source of V, J and clone size, and D and trimming were worked out from the DNA. The sample includes around 58,000 clones, 85% to 90% of them seen just once.

This receptor was taken from a middle-aged woman who had recovered from COVID-19. The rearrangement links TRBV6-5 to TRBJ1-1; 7 bases are a match to TRBD1. Sample: PBMCs or T cells enriched from blood (not recorded which). The CDR3 here is CASIKEGAVTEAFF. In DNA form, the CDR3 reads TGTGCCAGCATCAAAGAGGGGGCAGTCACTGAAGCTTTCTTT.